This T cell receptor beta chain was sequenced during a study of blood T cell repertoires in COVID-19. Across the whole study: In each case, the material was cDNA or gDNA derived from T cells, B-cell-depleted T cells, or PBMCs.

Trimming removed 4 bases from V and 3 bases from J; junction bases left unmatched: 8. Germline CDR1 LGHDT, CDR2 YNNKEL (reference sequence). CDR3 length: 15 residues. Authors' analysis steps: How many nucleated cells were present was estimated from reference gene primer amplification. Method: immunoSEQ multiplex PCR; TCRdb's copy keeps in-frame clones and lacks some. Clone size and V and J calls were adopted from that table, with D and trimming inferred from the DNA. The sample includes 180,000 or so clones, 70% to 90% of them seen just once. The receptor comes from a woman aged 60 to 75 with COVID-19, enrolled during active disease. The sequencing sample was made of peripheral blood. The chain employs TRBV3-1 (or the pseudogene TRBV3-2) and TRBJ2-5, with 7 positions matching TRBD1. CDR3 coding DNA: TGTGCCAGCAGCCCGGGACAGCTCATAGAAGAGACCCAGTACTTC. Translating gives CASSPGQLIEETQYF.